Below are 6 T cell receptor beta chains sequenced from a single sample in a study of T-cell memory formation after mild COVID-19. In TCRdb, the 5' RACE reads were re-called with MiXCR into one record per CDR3 protein. Of about 390,000 distinct CDR3 sequences listed, 16% are singletons. Sequenced: PBMCs or a T cell subset sorted from them (not recorded which). These receptors all stem from a man in his late teens or twenties who had mild COVID-19 (a few samples of this study predate the infection). Cell type and time point are not known.

This chain uses TRBV7-2 with TRBJ2-4, with 14 bases fitting TRBD2. The trim removed 7 bases at V and 0 bases at J, leaving 8 bases unmatched. Per the germline V gene, CDR1 is SGHTA and CDR2 is FQGNSA. The length of the CDR3 is 18 residues. The CDR3 DNA follows: TGTGCCAGCAAGAAGGGACTAGCGGGGGCCCTAGCCAAAAACATTCAGTACTTC. Amino acid sequence: CASKKGLAGALAKNIQYF.

This clonotype has just a few counts. The CDR3 loop reads CASSFARELYEQYF. DNA of the CDR3: TGCGCCAGCAGCTTTGCCAGGGAACTCTACGAGCAGTACTTC. The chain uses TRBV5-1 and TRBJ2-7, with D possibly matching TRBD1 (5 bases). Trimming removed 2 bases at V and 3 bases at J, with 12 bases between. Germline V gene sequence: CDR1 SGHRS, CDR2 YFSETQ. The CDR3 has 14 amino acids.

This chain connects TRBV20-1 to TRBJ2-6, with 9 nucleotides matching TRBD1. V was clipped by 3 bases and J by 4 bases; unmatched bases: 4. Germline V gene lookup returns CDR1 DFQATT and CDR2 SNEGSKA (reference sequence). The CDR3 has 15 amino acids. The CDR3 coding sequence is TGCAGTGCTAGTGGGACAGGGTCCGGGGCCAACGTCCTGACTTTC. Protein sequence: CSASGTGSGANVLTF.

This chain joins TRBV5-1 and TRBJ1-6; unclear D gene. CDR3 length equals 13 residues. CDR1 is SGHRS and CDR2 is YFSETQ in the germline V gene. V gave up 5 bases and J gave up 10 bases, with 13 bases separating them. The CDR3 coding sequence is TGCGCCAGCAGGCGGGCCTCGGGGTCACCCCTCCACTTT. The encoded protein is CASRRASGSPLHF.

Here the CDR3 reads CASIHRTDTQYF. DNA of the CDR3: TGTGCCAGCATCCACCGCACAGATACGCAGTATTTT. The chain links TRBV7-9 to TRBJ2-3; D call uncertain. Germline lookup yields CDR1 SEHNR and CDR2 FQNEAQ (reference sequence). This CDR3 has 12 amino acids. Trimming left V 7 bases short and J 1 base short, with 6 bases between. The full variable domain, with the rest looked up from reference TRBV7-9 and TRBJ2-3, is DTGVSQNPRHKITKRGQNVTFRCDPISEHNRLYWYRQTLGQGPEFLTYFQNEAQLEKSRLLSDRFSAERPKGSFSTLEIQRTEQGDSAMYLCASIHRTDTQYFGPGTRLTVL.

The rearrangement uses TRBV12-3 or TRBV12-4 and TRBJ1-6; perhaps TRBD1 as D (6 bases). Trimming removed 7 bases at V and 9 bases at J, with 16 bases between. The CDR3 sequence is 14 residues long. The chain's CDR3 is CASIPGGGVSPLHF. As DNA, the CDR3 is TGTGCCAGCATCCCGGGAGGGGGGGTTTCACCCCTCCACTTT.